These 3 T cell receptor beta chains were sequenced from one sample in a study of cytomegalovirus exposure and HLA in healthy donors (dated 2017 in TCRdb). The library was generated by the immunoSEQ multiplex PCR assay. A mixture of 60 forward primers for TCR Vbeta segments and 13 reverse primers for TCR Jbeta segments was used in the multiplex PCR. Entries here come from immuneACCESS through TCRdb and include only in-frame sequences with V and J called. Some clones fail to appear in such tables; in the studies checked, an unresolved V gene covers under half of the shortfall, and the cause of the remainder is unknown. In this sample the table shows over 200,000 clones, 75% of which occur a single time. Less than 2% of the sample is held by the ten biggest clonotypes. The source material was PBMCs. These receptors were collected from a woman in her twenties or thirties in good health and CMV-seronegative.

The V call is TRBV7-9, the J call TRBJ2-2; 7 bases map to TRBD1. This CDR3 comprises 16 residues. The germline CDR1 and CDR2 sequences are SEHNR and FQNEAQ (reference sequence). V trimming: 7 bases; J trimming: 3 bases; junction bases outside the gene matches: 11. The CDR3 loop reads CASIKGALPYTGELFF. CDR3 nucleotide sequence: TGTGCCAGCATCAAGGGGGCGCTACCGTACACCGGGGAGCTGTTTTTT.

The V call is TRBV2, the J call TRBJ2-5; TRBD1 matches at 7 bases. The CDR3 is made up of 13 amino acids. V dropped 4 bases and J dropped 4; count of bases not matched to a gene: 3. Germline assignment: CDR1 SNHLY and CDR2 FYNNEI. CDR3 DNA sequence: TGTGCCAGCAGTGGAAGACAGGGAGAGACCCAGTACTTC. This translates into CASSGRQGETQYF.

The gene calls are TRBV10-2 and TRBJ2-1; a weak D match, TRBD2 (5 bases). CDR3 length equals 16 residues. V lost 7 bases to trimming and J lost 7 bases, with 23 bases between them. Germline lookup yields CDR1 WSHSY and CDR2 SAAADI. As DNA, the CDR3 is TGCGCCAGCACCCATTCACTAGAGGCGGCCGGGAATGAGCAGTTCTTC. It translates to CASTHSLEAAGNEQFF.